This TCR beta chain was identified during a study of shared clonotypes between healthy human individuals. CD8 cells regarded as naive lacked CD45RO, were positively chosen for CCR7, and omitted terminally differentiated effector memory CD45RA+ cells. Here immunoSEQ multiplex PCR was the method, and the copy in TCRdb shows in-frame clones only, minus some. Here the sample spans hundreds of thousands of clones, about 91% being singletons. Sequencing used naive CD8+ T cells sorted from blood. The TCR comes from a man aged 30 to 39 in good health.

CDR3 DNA sequence: TGCGCCAGCAGTGCGGCGCTAGCGGGAGTCGGCCTCTACAATGAGCAGTTCTTC. It yields the protein CASSAALAGVGLYNEQFF. This sequence joins TRBV10-1 and TRBJ2-1; TRBD2 aligns across 10 bases. Germline V CDR1 and CDR2: WNHNN, SYGVQD (reference sequence). The CDR3 is 18 residues long. V lost 4 bases and J lost 3; bases outside the gene matches: 12.